A selection of T cell receptor beta chains follows, all from one sample in a study of early T cells in non-severe SARS-CoV-2 infection. TCRdb recomputed calls from the 5' RACE reads with MiXCR, one row per CDR3 protein. The table shows 55,000 to 75,000 distinct CDR3 sequences, with roughly a tenth occurring only once. The sequenced sample consisted of whole blood. These receptors all come from an adult who was a healthcare worker with PCR-confirmed SARS-CoV-2 infection or an uninfected control (not recorded which). Both conserved end residues are part of each CDR3. A D gene is named only where the DNA matches it firmly. Some rows have no size entry. The others give once, few or many, or a class for an expanded clone.

14 | . | few | TRBJ2-1 | TRBV6-2/TRBV6-3 | TGTGCCAGCAGAGACTATCTCTCCTACAATGAGCAGTTCTTC | CASRDYLSYNEQFF
17 | . | few | TRBJ1-5 | TRBV28 | TGTGCCAGCAGTTTATTAGAATCGATATATAGCAATCAGCCCCAGCATTTT | CASSLLESIYSNQPQHF
16 | . | . | TRBJ1-6 | TRBV6-2/TRBV6-3 | TGTGCCAGCAGTTTGATATCGCTGGAGTCGAATTCACCCCTCCACTTT | CASSLISLESNSPLHF
12 | TRBD1 | . | TRBJ2-3 | TRBV5-6 | TGTGCCAGCAGCACGACAGGGTCACATCAGTATTTT | CASSTTGSHQYF
15 | . | few | TRBJ2-2 | TRBV7-2 | TGTGCCAGCAGCGGGGGGAGGACAGGCACCGGGGAGCTGTTTTTT | CASSGGRTGTGELFF
16 | TRBD2 | . | TRBJ2-3 | TRBV11-1 | TGTGCCAGCAGAAAAAGGACTAGCGGGGGCACAGATACGCAGTATTTT | CASRKRTSGGTDTQYF
11 | . | . | TRBJ1-1 | TRBV6-1 | TGTGCCAGCAGTGAGGGCACTGAAGCTTTCTTT | CASSEGTEAFF
16 | TRBD2 | . | TRBJ2-1 | TRBV20-1 | TGCAGTGCTAGAGATATAGCGGGGGGCCAGAACAATGAGCAGTTCTTC | CSARDIAGGQNNEQFF
15 | TRBD1 | few | TRBJ1-4 | TRBV12-3/TRBV12-4 | TGTGCCAGCAGTCCCGGGGACAGCAATAATGAAAAACTGTTTTTT | CASSPGDSNNEKLFF
16 | . | few | TRBJ2-3 | TRBV25-1 | TGTGCCAGCAGTGAATCCGGCGGAGGGGGCACAGATACGCAGTATTTT | CASSESGGGGTDTQYF
17 | TRBD2 | few | TRBJ2-1 | TRBV7-8 | TGTGCCAGCAGCCCCCGACTAGCGGGGGGAAAATACAATGAGCAGTTCTTC | CASSPRLAGGKYNEQFF
16 | TRBD2 | . | TRBJ2-4 | TRBV10-3 | TGTGCCATCAGTGAGTCCCTTAAGCTAGCGGGGGACATTCAGTACTTC | CAISESLKLAGDIQYF
14 | TRBD1 | . | TRBJ1-5 | TRBV14 | TGTGCCAGCAGTCAGACAGGGGGCAATCAGCCCCAGCATTTT | CASSQTGGNQPQHF
17 | TRBD1 | . | TRBJ2-2 | TRBV14 | TGTGCCAGCAGCCCACTCCGGGACAGGGGGACCACCGGGGAGCTGTTTTTT | CASSPLRDRGTTGELFF
21 | TRBD2 | . | TRBJ2-3 | TRBV23-1 | TGCGCCAGCAGTCAATTCTTTGGGAGACTAGCGGGGGGGCGAGGCACAGATACGCAGTATTTT | CASSQFFGRLAGGRGTDTQYF
15 | . | few | TRBJ2-1 | TRBV27 | TGTGCCAGCAGTTTGTCCGGGACAACGGCCAATGAGCAGTTCTTC | CASSLSGTTANEQFF
17 | TRBD1 | few | TRBJ1-2 | TRBV3-1 | TGTGCCAGCAGCCAAGGGGGACAGGGGACTACTAGGTATGGCTACACCTTC | CASSQGGQGTTRYGYTF
15 | . | many | TRBJ2-2 | TRBV7-3 | TGTGCCAGCAGTCCTGGGACACCGAACACCGGGGAGCTGTTTTTT | CASSPGTPNTGELFF
11 | . | few | TRBJ1-1 | TRBV6-1 | TGTGCCAGCAACATGAACACTGAAGCTTTCTTT | CASNMNTEAFF
13 | . | many | TRBJ2-5 | TRBV11-2 | TGTGCCAGCAGCTTATCAGGGATAGAGACCCAGTACTTC | CASSLSGIETQYF
15 | . | few | TRBJ2-3 | TRBV4-1 | TGCGCCAGCAGCCAGAGGGGTCCGGAGACAGATACGCAGTATTTT | CASSQRGPETDTQYF
16 | TRBD2 | . | TRBJ2-1 | TRBV9 | TGTGCCAGCAGCGTAGTGGCTAGCGGGGGGTACAATGAGCAGTTCTTC | CASSVVASGGYNEQFF
14 | . | few | TRBJ2-6 | TRBV9 | TGTGCCAGCAGCCCGCGGGGTGGGGCCAACGTCCTGACTTTC | CASSPRGGANVLTF
17 | . | many | TRBJ2-2 | TRBV7-8 | TGTGCCAGCAGCCAACTCACAGTGACCACCAACACCGGGGAGCTGTTTTTT | CASSQLTVTTNTGELFF
14 | . | . | TRBJ1-1 | TRBV7-3 | TGTGCCAGCAGCTTAACGCAAGGGAGCACTGAAGCTTTCTTT | CASSLTQGSTEAFF
15 | . | . | TRBJ2-3 | TRBV4-1 | TGCGCCAGCAGCCAAGTCCTGCCCTACACAGATACGCAGTATTTT | CASSQVLPYTDTQYF
15 | . | few | TRBJ1-2 | TRBV20-1 | TGCAGTGCTAGTCTGACAGTTGGGGGTAACTATGGCTACACCTTC | CSASLTVGGNYGYTF
17 | TRBD1 | . | TRBJ1-3 | TRBV20-1 | TGCAGTGCTAGGAAGTTTAGCCAGGGGGCGCGTGGAAACACCATATATTTT | CSARKFSQGARGNTIYF
13 | . | many | TRBJ2-1 | TRBV7-8 | TGTGCCAGCAGCCCCGCGCGGATCAATGAGCAGTTCTTC | CASSPARINEQFF
13 | . | many | TRBJ1-6 | TRBV7-9 | TGTGCCAGCAGCTTAGTGGGGTTTATACCCCTCCACTTT | CASSLVGFIPLHF
15 | . | few | TRBJ2-1 | TRBV19 | TGTGCCAGTAGCCTCCGGGGCAGCGAAGACAATGAGCAGTTCTTC | CASSLRGSEDNEQFF
15 | . | many | TRBJ1-6 | TRBV18 | TGTGCCAGCTCACCAGCGCTTAGGGATAATTCACCCCTCCACTTT | CASSPALRDNSPLHF
16 | . | many | TRBJ1-6 | TRBV12-3/TRBV12-4 | TGTGCCAGCAGTTTGTGGGAGGGATCCTATAATTCACCCCTCCACTTT | CASSLWEGSYNSPLHF
14 | TRBD2 | many | TRBJ2-5 | TRBV7-2 | TGTGCCAGCAGCTTCAGCGGGGTCCAAGAGACCCAGTACTTC | CASSFSGVQETQYF
14 | TRBD1 | many | TRBJ1-1 | TRBV5-1 | TGCGCCAGCAGCTTCCAGGGGGAAGGTGGTGAAGCTTTCTTT | CASSFQGEGGEAFF
14 | . | . | TRBJ1-2 | TRBV7-2 | TGTGCCAGCAGCTTAGACAGGGTTAACTATGGCTACACCTTC | CASSLDRVNYGYTF
12 | . | . | TRBJ2-3 | TRBV24-1 | TGTGCCACCAGTGATTTCACAGATACGCAGTATTTT | CATSDFTDTQYF
14 | . | few | TRBJ1-5 | TRBV20-1 | TGCAGTGCTAGAGACGCGGGGGCAGGTCAGCCCCAGCATTTT | CSARDAGAGQPQHF
14 | . | many | TRBJ1-1 | TRBV28 | TGTGCCAGCAGCTTAGGACGGATGAACACTGAAGCTTTCTTT | CASSLGRMNTEAFF
15 | . | . | TRBJ2-3 | TRBV9 | TGTGCCAGCAGCGTAGGCGGGACCTCACCCCATACGCAGTATTTT | CASSVGGTSPHTQYF
14 | . | few | TRBJ1-2 | TRBV12-3/TRBV12-4 | TGTGCCAGCAGTTGGGACTTTGGGAGCTATGGCTACACCTTC | CASSWDFGSYGYTF
17 | TRBD1 | few | TRBJ2-2 | TRBV7-6 | TGTGCCAGCAGCTTAGGACCGGGACAGGGAAACACCGGGGAGCTGTTTTTT | CASSLGPGQGNTGELFF
14 | . | few | TRBJ2-5 | TRBV5-8 | TGTGCCAGCAGCTACAGGGAAATGGGAGAGACCCAGTACTTC | CASSYREMGETQYF
15 | . | few | TRBJ2-2 | TRBV5-4 | TGTGCCAGCAGCTTGTCAACAGGGACCACCGGGGAGCTGTTTTTT | CASSLSTGTTGELFF
13 | . | many | TRBJ1-1 | TRBV14 | TGTGCCAGCAGCCAAGAGGAAGACCTTGAAGCTTTCTTT | CASSQEEDLEAFF
15 | TRBD2 | . | TRBJ2-3 | TRBV30 | TGTGCCTGGAGTGCGATAGCGGGGCGCACAGATACGCAGTATTTT | CAWSAIAGRTDTQYF
16 | TRBD1 | few | TRBJ1-6 | TRBV7-2 | TGTGCCAGCAGCCAACAGGGACAGGGAGTTAATTCACCCCTCCACTTT | CASSQQGQGVNSPLHF
13 | . | few | TRBJ1-1 | TRBV2 | TGTGCCAGCGCGGACAGATGGAGCACTGAAGCTTTCTTT | CASADRWSTEAFF
14 | . | few | TRBJ2-5 | TRBV5-1 | TGCGCCAGCAGCCGGGTCCCAGGGGAAGAGACCCAGTACTTC | CASSRVPGEETQYF
16 | . | few | TRBJ2-2 | TRBV5-1 | TGCGCCAGCAGCTTGCGCGGGGGCGCCGGCACCGGGGAGCTGTTTTTT | CASSLRGGAGTGELFF
16 | . | few | TRBJ2-5 | TRBV28 | TGTGCCAGCAGTTCCTCCCAGGGCCCTGGGCGAGAGACCCAGTACTTC | CASSSSQGPGRETQYF